The present entry profiles one T cell receptor (beta chain) with its context. This clone was counted a single time. Its antigen is unknown. No base quality values were provided; no much bigger clone lies one nucleotide off. This entry is derived from a study of blood T cell repertoires in COVID-19 (dated by TCRdb to the early 2020s). For context, the study as a whole: Collaborator samples came from the United States, Italy and Spain and covered acute and convalescent phases of COVID-19. The prospective study material was composed of cDNA or gDNA derived from T cells, B-cell-depleted T cells, or PBMCs. Nearly every sample came with metadata listing a de-identified subject ID, COVID-19 status, age in years and sex. Deeply sampled blood TCRbeta repertoires from subjects exposed to, actively infected with, or recovered from COVID-19 were included in the dataset. The repertoires were released in a freely available public database meant as a resource for research on the immune response to SARS-CoV-2. The samples were drawn from the first 160 participants of the ongoing ImmuneRACE study and from 1,200 or so subjects provided by 6 global collaborators. Where available, HLA class I and class II types were obtained from metadata supplied by the sample provider rather than from assay-based typing. Summary of the overall study and its limitations: The quantity of clinical and demographic metadata differed by source and by participant and was supplied without curation.

Spanning cysteine to phenylalanine, the CDR3 consists of 14 amino acids. Just CDR3 DNA is preserved here, 42 bases in frame from base 1. CDR1 and CDR2 are drawn from the germline V gene (reference sequence): LGHDT, YNNKEL. The germline V end is reduced by 3 bases and the J end by 6 bases; junction bases left unmatched: 2. Whole blood was collected in K2EDTA tubes by collaborating institutions according to the institutions' own protocols. Collaborator samples were shipped for TCRbeta analysis as frozen whole blood, isolated PBMCs, or DNA extracted from either sample type. The immunoSEQ Assay, a bias-controlled multiplex PCR, was used to amplify TCRbeta CDR3 regions from genomic DNA. On the study's bioinformatics: Nucleated cell counts per sample were estimated from amplification of reference gene primers within the assay. To quantify the absolute abundance of each unique TCRbeta CDR3 rearrangement, sequence reads were collapsed and filtered. For each sample, productive Simpson clonality was calculated by taking the square root of Simpson's diversity index across productive rearrangements. TCRdb provides this immuneACCESS table in a form limited to in-frame rearrangements. Some clones are lacking; in checked studies, under half of them reflect an unresolved V gene, and why the rest are absent is not known. D and trimming were read from the DNA, whereas the V and J calls and clone size are those reported in that table. Here the sample has 75,000 to 100,000 clones; approximately 90% occur a single time. The biggest ten clones account for over 15% of the sample.

The sequence was obtained from a human donor in a cohort sampled during active COVID-19. The chain couples TRBV3-1 (or the pseudogene TRBV3-2) to TRBJ2-2, with 9 middle bases fitting TRBD1. Material: peripheral blood. The bases are TGTGCCAGCAGCCATGGACAGGGGTCCGGGGAGCTGTTTTTT. This encodes CASSHGQGSGELFF.